This TCR beta chain was sequenced for a study of cytomegalovirus exposure and HLA in healthy donors. As concerns this clone: Its specificity is unknown.

Study conclusions and caveats: The productive fraction for most TCR beta V segments was about 90% or about 30% in an earlier analysis.

Trimming cost V 3 bases and J 5 bases; bases outside gene matches: 14. The CDR3 runs to 17 residues. Germline CDR1 reads LNHNV; CDR2 reads YYDKDF (reference sequence). The PCR made use of 60 Vbeta and 13 Jbeta primers. TCRdb's table, derived via immunoSEQ multiplex PCR, lists solely in-frame clones and lacks some. This table has under 110,000 clones, 65% to 85% appearing once. Sequencing was performed on PBMCs. The gene calls are TRBV15 and TRBJ2-3; 7 bases map to TRBD2. The sequence came from a woman between 40 and 50 years old in good health and CMV-seronegative. CDR3 sequence reads: CATSRSRRAGERDTQYF. The DNA for the CDR3 is TGTGCCACCAGCAGGTCCCGAAGGGCGGGGGAGAGAGATACGCAGTATTTT.